Listed here are 27 T cell receptor beta chains from one sample, sequenced in a study of blood T cell repertoires in COVID-19. Profiled with immunoSEQ multiplex PCR; TCRdb holds only in-frame clones, not every one. The repertoire holds 200,000 to 250,000 clones, with 75% to 90% as singletons. Sequences were obtained from peripheral blood. The receptors originated from a woman older than 75 with COVID-19, enrolled during active disease.

The rearrangement links TRBV12-3 or TRBV12-4 to TRBJ1-1; D is possibly TRBD1 (5 bases). This CDR3 is 13 amino acids long. V gave up 2 bases and J gave up 8 bases, with 12 bases separating them. In DNA form, the CDR3 reads TGTGCCAGCAGTTTAAGCCGACGGACAGAAGCTTTCTTT. It yields the protein CASSLSRRTEAFF.

The gene calls are TRBV3-1 (or the pseudogene TRBV3-2) and TRBJ2-3; D not resolved. The CDR3 length is 11 residues. V lost 1 base, J lost 10 bases, and 6 bases lay in between. Germline assignment: CDR1 LGHDT and CDR2 YNNKEL (reference sequence). The CDR3 region has the DNA TGTGCCAGCAGCCAAGTCGGTGCGCAGTATTTT. This translates into CASSQVGAQYF.

The V and J genes are TRBV5-4 and TRBJ2-3; D remains unclear. Germline values: CDR1 SGHNT, CDR2 YYREEE (reference sequence). CDR3 length equals 14 residues. The V end was cut by 3 bases, the J end by 6 bases, with 14 bases between. CDR3 DNA: TGTGCCAGCAGCTCGCAGATCCGAGCGGATACGCAGTATTTT. As protein: CASSSQIRADTQYF. Drawing the rest from reference TRBV5-4 and TRBJ2-3, the complete variable domain is ETGVTQSPTHLIKTRGQQVTLRCSSQSGHNTVSWYQQALGQGPQFIFQYYREEENGRGNFPPRFSGLQFPNYSSELNVNALELDDSALYLCASSSQIRADTQYFGPGTRLTVL.

The gene calls are TRBV9 and TRBJ2-1, with D perhaps TRBD2 (5 bases). Germline CDR1 is SGDLS and CDR2 is YYNGEE. The V end lost 3 bases, the J end lost 0 bases, and 13 bases lay between the germline ends. There are 16 residues in the CDR3. The DNA for the CDR3 is TGTGCCAGCAGCGGTAGTGAGCGGCGCTCCTACAATGAGCAGTTCTTC. Translating it yields CASSGSERRSYNEQFF.

The J gene is TRBJ2-7, the V gene TRBV19; 8 nucleotides line up with TRBD1. The CDR3 is made up of 16 amino acids. Germline CDR1 LNHDA, CDR2 SQIVND (reference sequence). Losses at the gene ends were 7 bases for V and 3 bases for J; bases not matched to a gene: 14. The CDR3 loop is CASTTGGDRGVYEQYF. CDR3 nucleotide sequence: TGTGCCAGTACTACCGGGGGAGACAGGGGAGTCTACGAGCAGTACTTC. Full variable domain (outside the CDR3, taken from reference TRBV19 and TRBJ2-7): DGGITQSPKYLFRKEGQNVTLSCEQNLNHDAMYWYRQDPGQGLRLIYYSQIVNDFQKGDIAEGYSVSREKKESFPLTVTSAQKNPTAFYLCASTTGGDRGVYEQYFGPGTRLTVT.

V and J are TRBV5-1 and TRBJ2-7, with D perhaps TRBD1 (5 bases). In germline, CDR1 is SGHRS, CDR2 YFSETQ. V gave up 4 bases and J gave up 2 bases, with 13 bases separating them. The CDR3 has 14 residues. The CDR3 coding sequence is TGCGCCAGCAGCCCCCGACAGATTCCCTACGAGCAGTACTTC. It specifies CASSPRQIPYEQYF.

The table lists this clone with many counts. CDR3 DNA sequence: TGTGCCAGCAGCCCCCAGACAGGTTTTGCTGAAGCTTTCTTT. Protein sequence: CASSPQTGFAEAFF. This sequence joins TRBV7-8 and TRBJ1-1; D is perhaps TRBD1 (6 bases). Germline V CDR1 and CDR2: SGHVS, FQNEAQ. The ends were cut back, 5 bases at V and 6 bases at J, with 16 bases in the middle. The CDR3 loop spans 14 amino acids.

This clone was detected once. The chain has TRBV2 and TRBJ2-3, with D maybe TRBD2 (5 bases). From germline, CDR1 is SNHLY and CDR2 FYNNEI. Trimming took off 8 bases at V and 2 bases at J, with 11 bases between the two ends. CDR3 length: 13 residues. This CDR3 is CASRRDPTDTQYF. As DNA, the CDR3 is TGTGCCAGCCGCCGGGATCCCACAGATACGCAGTATTTT. The full variable domain, with the rest looked up from reference TRBV2 and TRBJ2-3, is EPEVTQTPSHQVTQMGQEVILRCVPISNHLYFYWYRQILGQKVEFLVSFYNNEISEKSEIFDDQFSVERPDGSNFTLKIRSTKLEDSAMYFCASRRDPTDTQYFGPGTRLTVL.

V gene TRBV5-1 combines with J gene TRBJ2-3; D not certain. Germline CDR1 and CDR2: SGHRS and YFSETQ. CDR3 length: 15 residues. Trimming removed 1 base from V and 0 bases from J, with 9 bases in between. The CDR3 region is CASSLFLSSTDTQYF. The CDR3 DNA follows: TGCGCCAGCAGCTTGTTTCTATCTAGCACAGATACGCAGTATTTT.

The table lists this clone with a count of one. This chain connects TRBV6-5 to TRBJ2-5; no clear D. The CDR3 length is 16 residues. Germline V gene data show CDR1 as MNHEY and CDR2 as SVGAGI. The V and J ends lost 0 bases and 4 bases respectively, with 15 bases between them. Here the CDR3 reads CASSYSYILTRETQYF. In nucleotides, the CDR3 is TGTGCCAGCAGTTACTCGTACATCCTTACCAGAGAGACCCAGTACTTC.

The J gene is TRBJ2-1, the V gene TRBV6-5; 15 nucleotides match TRBD2. The V segment lost 6 bases and the J segment 7 bases; nucleotides outside the gene matches: 4. The CDR3 covers 15 residues. Germline values: CDR1 MNHEY, CDR2 SVGAGI. In DNA form, the CDR3 reads TGTGCCAGCAGGAGGACTAGCGGGGGGGCAAATGAGCAGTTCTTC. It encodes CASRRTSGGANEQFF.

Only one count was recorded for this clone. This chain uses TRBV19 with TRBJ2-7; perhaps TRBD1 as D (6 bases). The CDR3 runs to 14 residues. Germline V gives CDR1 LNHDA, CDR2 SQIVND (reference sequence). Trimming took 2 bases from V and 2 from J, leaving 10 bases between them. The CDR3 DNA reads as TGTGCCAGTAGTATAATACAGGGCGCCTACGAGCAGTACTTC. Translated: CASSIIQGAYEQYF.

This clone appeared a few times. This chain joins TRBV11-2 and TRBJ1-3, with 7 bases lining up with TRBD1. Germline V gives CDR1 SGHAT, CDR2 FQNNGV. With 3 bases clipped from V and 4 bases from J, the junction kept 3 bases outside the gene matches. The CDR3 consists of 14 residues. DNA for the CDR3: TGTGCCAGCAGCTTGGGACAGATGGGAAACACCATATATTTT. This gives the protein CASSLGQMGNTIYF. The full variable domain, rest sourced from reference TRBV11-2 and TRBJ1-3, is EAGVAQSPRYKIIEKRQSVAFWCNPISGHATLYWYQQILGQGPKLLIQFQNNGVVDDSQLPKDRFSAERLKGVDSTLKIQPAKLEDSAVYLCASSLGQMGNTIYFGEGSWLTVV.

This chain uses TRBV5-4 with TRBJ2-1; no definite D call. The germline gives CDR1 SGHNT, CDR2 YYREEE (reference sequence). The CDR3 covers 15 residues. Trimming took 5 bases from V and 0 from J, leaving 12 bases between them. Here the CDR3 reads CASRDTTSSYNEQFF. The CDR3 DNA reads as TGTGCCAGCAGAGATACTACGAGCTCCTACAATGAGCAGTTCTTC. Complete variable domain (other parts from reference TRBV5-4 and TRBJ2-1): ETGVTQSPTHLIKTRGQQVTLRCSSQSGHNTVSWYQQALGQGPQFIFQYYREEENGRGNFPPRFSGLQFPNYSSELNVNALELDDSALYLCASRDTTSSYNEQFFGPGTRLTVL.

This clone came up a few times. The junction departs from germline at one end; a sequencing error may be responsible. The CDR3 DNA follows: TGTGCCAGCAGCCAAGATTCAAGAGCGGAGGCCTTTTTC. Amino acid sequence: CASSQDSRAEAFF. The chain joins TRBV4-2 to TRBJ2-7; a weak D match, TRBD2 (5 bases). CDR3 length equals 13 residues. CDR1 LGHNA and CDR2 YNFKEQ come from the germline V gene.

The chain recombines TRBV5-6 with TRBJ1-2; D unclear. From germline, CDR1 is SGHDT and CDR2 YYEEEE. The CDR3 consists of 12 residues. Trimming took 0 bases from V and 8 from J, leaving 8 bases between them. This CDR3 is CASSLVAGGYTF. The CDR3 region has the DNA TGTGCCAGCAGCTTGGTGGCGGGGGGCTACACCTTC.

The J gene is TRBJ1-2, the V gene TRBV4-1; D not certain. The ends were cut back, 2 bases at V and 4 bases at J, with 14 bases in the middle. Germline loops: CDR1 MGHRA, CDR2 YSYEKL. The CDR3 contains 15 residues. In DNA form, the CDR3 reads TGCGCCAGCAGCCAATACGCGGTCGATCTCTATGGCTACACCTTC. It specifies CASSQYAVDLYGYTF.

V and J are TRBV18 and TRBJ1-2, with no clear D. Germline CDR1 reads KGHSH; CDR2 reads LQKENI. The CDR3 contains 16 residues. Trimming stripped 0 bases from V and 2 bases from J, with 13 bases between. The CDR3 nucleotides are TGTGCCAGCTCACCACCTGGAGGAGGGCAAAACTATGGCTACACCTTC. Its protein is CASSPPGGGQNYGYTF.

This clone was seen a single time. V and J are TRBV20-1 and TRBJ1-2; 8 nucleotides match TRBD1. The CDR3 has 20 residues. The V gene's germline CDR1 is DFQATT and CDR2 SNEGSKA (reference sequence). V gave up 3 bases and J gave up 4 bases; unmatched junction bases: 25. The CDR3 reads CSASSTLTDRGRSLSYGYTF. DNA for the CDR3: TGCAGTGCTAGTTCTACCTTAACCGACAGGGGACGAAGCCTTAGCTATGGCTACACCTTC.

Notes on this clone: Other DNA sequences within the sample encode an identical CDR3. J is TRBJ1-1 and V is TRBV18; D perhaps matches TRBD1 (5 bases). V lost 4 bases, J lost 2 bases, and 8 bases lay in between. Germline assignment: CDR1 KGHSH and CDR2 LQKENI. CDR3 length equals 13 residues. The CDR3 reads CASSRGGNTEAFF. The DNA of the CDR3 is TGTGCCAGCTCACGCGGGGGTAACACTGAAGCTTTCTTT.

This clone was detected a few times. The chain recombines TRBV6-5 with TRBJ2-7; 10 bases agree with TRBD1. The CDR3 extends over 14 amino acids. The germline V gene has CDR1 MNHEY and CDR2 SVGAGI. J was trimmed by 1 base and V by 8 bases; bases with no gene match: 5. Here the CDR3 reads CASLRTGGSYEQYF. The CDR3 nucleotides read TGTGCCAGCCTTCGGACAGGGGGATCCTACGAGCAGTACTTC.

The gene calls are TRBV6-5 and TRBJ1-2; D may be TRBD1 (5 bases). The CDR3 length is 12 residues. Trimming pared 5 bases from V and 8 bases from J, leaving 12 bases between. Germline CDR1 and CDR2: MNHEY and SVGAGI. The CDR3 DNA sequence: TGTGCCAGCAGTAGGCAGGGCTTAGGCTACACCTTC. Encoded protein: CASSRQGLGYTF.

The rearrangement uses TRBV28 and TRBJ2-4, with 8 nucleotides matching TRBD2. This CDR3 spans 18 amino acids. Germline CDR1 MDHEN, CDR2 SYDVKM. Trimming cost V 1 base and J 4 bases; bases outside gene matches: 12. The CDR3 DNA follows: TGTGCCAGCAGTTTATCGCCGGGGGGGGCTGTGTCAAAAAACATTCAGTACTTC. Translating gives CASSLSPGGAVSKNIQYF.

V usage is TRBV12-3 or TRBV12-4 and J usage is TRBJ2-3; 8 nucleotides match TRBD2. The length of the CDR3 is 13 residues. Trimming at V came to 5 bases and at J to 4 bases, leaving 2 bases not matched to a gene. The CDR3 reads CASSQAGADTQYF. The CDR3 DNA reads as TGTGCCAGCAGTCAAGCGGGAGCAGATACGCAGTATTTT.

The V gene is TRBV10-3, the J gene TRBJ1-2, with a possible D match to TRBD1 (5 bases). Germline lookup yields CDR1 ENHRY and CDR2 SYGVKD. With 3 bases removed from V and 2 bases from J, the gap between germline ends came to 10 bases. This CDR3 spans 14 amino acids. Here the CDR3 reads CAISDIGANYGYTF. In DNA form, the CDR3 reads TGTGCCATCAGTGATATAGGGGCCAACTATGGCTACACCTTC.

The chain has TRBV30 and TRBJ1-2; no clear D. This CDR3 spans 11 amino acids. Germline CDR1 reads GTSNPN; CDR2 reads SVGIG (reference sequence). Between the trimmed V and J ends, which lost 3 bases and 4 bases, there was a span of 6 bases. The DNA for the CDR3 is TGTGCCTGGAGCCCCTCCTATGGCTACACCTTC. Protein product: CAWSPSYGYTF.

The V and J genes are TRBV7-9 and TRBJ1-2; no definite D call. V was shortened by 1 base and J by 10 bases, with 16 bases between the two germline ends. The V gene's germline CDR1 is SEHNR and CDR2 FQNEAQ (reference sequence). The CDR3 runs to 14 residues. In nucleotides, the CDR3 is TGTGCCAGCAGCTTAGAGACCGGAGATGCAATCTACACCTTC. This translates into CASSLETGDAIYTF.